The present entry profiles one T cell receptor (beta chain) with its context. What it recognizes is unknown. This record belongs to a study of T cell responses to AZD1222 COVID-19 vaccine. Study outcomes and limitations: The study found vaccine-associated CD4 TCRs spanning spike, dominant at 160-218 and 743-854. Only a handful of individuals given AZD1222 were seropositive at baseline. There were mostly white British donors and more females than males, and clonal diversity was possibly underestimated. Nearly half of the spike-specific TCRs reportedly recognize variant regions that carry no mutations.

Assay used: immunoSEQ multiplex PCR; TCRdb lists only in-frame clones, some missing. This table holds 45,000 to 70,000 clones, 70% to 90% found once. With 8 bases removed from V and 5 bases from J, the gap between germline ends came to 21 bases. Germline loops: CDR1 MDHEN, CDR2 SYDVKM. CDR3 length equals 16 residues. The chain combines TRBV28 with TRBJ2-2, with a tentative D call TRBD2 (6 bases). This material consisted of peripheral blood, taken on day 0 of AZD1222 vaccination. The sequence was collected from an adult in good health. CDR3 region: CASSPTAFGGTGELFF. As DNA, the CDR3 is TGTGCCAGCTCCCCGACAGCTTTCGGAGGGACCGGGGAGCTGTTTTTT. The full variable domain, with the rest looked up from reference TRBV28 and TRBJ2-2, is DVKVTQSSRYLVKRTGEKVFLECVQDMDHENMFWYRQDPGLGLRLIYFSYDVKMKEKGDIPEGYSVSREKKERFSLILESASTNQTSMYLCASSPTAFGGTGELFFGEGSRLTVL.